This TCR beta chain derives from a study of T cells after yellow fever vaccination. With 6 bases removed from V and 3 bases from J, the gap between germline ends came to 15 bases. The CDR3 is made up of 14 amino acids. Per germline, CDR1 MNHNS and CDR2 SASEGT. The 5'RACE template-switching step produced TCR cDNA and added a universal primer site and UMIs. MiXCR was run by TCRdb on the 5' RACE reads, yielding one entry per CDR3 protein. This table holds 450,000 to 650,000 distinct CDR3 sequences, about a fifth found once. This specimen was PBMCs, taken roughly 20 days after the first yellow fever vaccination. The rearrangement uses TRBV6-1 and TRBJ2-7; the D gene is possibly TRBD1 (6 bases). This TCR was sampled from a man between 18 and 35 years old who received the YFV17D yellow fever vaccine. CDR3 coding DNA: TGTGCCAGCAGCGGACAGAGGGGTCTCTACGAGCAGTACTTC. This translates into CASSGQRGLYEQYF.